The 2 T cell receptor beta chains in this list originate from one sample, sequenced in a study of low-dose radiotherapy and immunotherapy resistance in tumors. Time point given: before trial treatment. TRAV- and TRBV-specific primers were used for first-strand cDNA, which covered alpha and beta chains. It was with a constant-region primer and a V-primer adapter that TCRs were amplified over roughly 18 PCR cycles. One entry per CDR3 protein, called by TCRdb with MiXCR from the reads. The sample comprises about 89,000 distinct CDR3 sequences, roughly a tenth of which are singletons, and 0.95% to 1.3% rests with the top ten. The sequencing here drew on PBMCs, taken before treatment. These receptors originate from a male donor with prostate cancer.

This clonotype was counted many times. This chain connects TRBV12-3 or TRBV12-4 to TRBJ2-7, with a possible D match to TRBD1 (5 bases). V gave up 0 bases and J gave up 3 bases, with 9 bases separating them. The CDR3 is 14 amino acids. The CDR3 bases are TGTGCCAGCAGTTTAGCGGGGCAGATCTACGAGCAGTACTTC. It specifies CASSLAGQIYEQYF.

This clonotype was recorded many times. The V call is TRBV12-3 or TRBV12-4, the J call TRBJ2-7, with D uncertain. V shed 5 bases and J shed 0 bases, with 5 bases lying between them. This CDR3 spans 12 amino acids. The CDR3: CASSISSYEQYF. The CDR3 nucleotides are TGTGCCAGCAGTATTAGCTCCTACGAGCAGTACTTC.